A single T cell receptor (beta chain) is shown here with its context. The antigen is unknown. This sample was taken from a study of CXCR3-negative and CXCR3-positive naive CD8 T cells. Study conclusions and caveats: A higher hydrophobicity marked the TRB CDR3s of CXCR3-positive naive cells versus CXCR3-negative naive cells. Diversity in memory CD8+ cells fell much lower than the comparably high levels seen in both naive subsets.

This CDR3 comprises 15 residues. In germline, CDR1 is DFQATT, CDR2 SNEGSKA (reference sequence). Researchers prepared the TRB cDNA libraries using 5' RACE with UMI labels. Reprocessing the 5' RACE reads, TCRdb reports a single entry for every CDR3 protein and omits DNA. The table counts about 120,000 distinct CDR3 sequences; approximately 0.4% lies in the top ten. Triplicate roughly 270,000-cell sorts were made of each CD8+ T cell subset. CD45RO-CCR7+CD27+CD95- cells counted as naive CD8+ T cells. The sample taken for sequencing was naive CXCR3+ CD8+ T cells from blood. Subset noted: CD45RO-CCR7+CD27+CD95- naive CD8+ T cells expressing CXCR3 (TNR3+). The sequence was collected from a human donor in good health. Some clones in this sample may be carry-over from other donors' samples. This chain uses TRBV20-1 with TRBJ1-6. This CDR3 reads CSASGGVSYNSPLHF.